These 19 T cell receptor beta chains came from one sample sequenced in a study of cytomegalovirus exposure and HLA in healthy donors. Measured with immunoSEQ multiplex PCR; TCRdb has only the in-frame clones, and not every one. The sample shows a few hundred thousand clones, about 93% of them seen only once. The specimen sequenced was PBMCs. These receptors were obtained from a woman aged 18 to 35 in good health and CMV-seronegative.

This chain links TRBV11-2 with TRBJ2-7; D call uncertain. The germline V gene encodes CDR1 SGHAT and CDR2 FQNNGV. This CDR3 has 14 residues. Trimming left V 1 base short and J 6 bases short, with 13 bases between. The CDR3 here is CASSLVSGPREQYF. Here the CDR3 DNA reads TGTGCCAGCAGCTTAGTTTCCGGTCCCCGCGAGCAGTACTTC.

The chain has TRBV10-3 and TRBJ1-3; D possibly corresponds to TRBD1 (6 bases). V lost 6 bases, J lost 0 bases, and 15 bases lay in between. The germline V gene has CDR1 ENHRY and CDR2 SYGVKD. The CDR3 spans 16 residues. CDR3 DNA: TGTGCCATCAGAATATCTGGGACACCCTCTGGAAACACCATATATTTT. Protein sequence: CAIRISGTPSGNTIYF.

This clone appeared a single time. The genes are TRBV30 and TRBJ2-1; TRBD2 aligns across 13 bases. Germline V gene data show CDR1 as GTSNPN and CDR2 as SVGIG (reference sequence). The CDR3 is made up of 15 amino acids. Trimming at V came to 5 bases and at J to 9 bases, leaving 10 bases not matched to a gene. As DNA, the CDR3 is TGTGCCTGGCAATCACTAGCGGGAGGGTCGAGTGAGCAGTTCTTC. It translates to CAWQSLAGGSSEQFF.

In regard to this clone: The sample holds other DNA sequences that translate to the same CDR3. This chain links TRBV5-1 with TRBJ1-2, with D uncertain. Germline V gene lookup returns CDR1 SGHRS and CDR2 YFSETQ. CDR3 size: 12 residues. V shed 0 bases and J shed 5 bases, with 5 bases lying between them. CDR3 bases: TGCGCCAGCAGCTTGGGTAGTTATGGCTACACCTTC. This encodes CASSLGSYGYTF.

The chain links TRBV25-1 to TRBJ1-5; D gene unclear. CDR3 length equals 14 residues. V was pared by 1 base and J by 5 bases, with 9 bases between. The germline CDR1 and CDR2 sequences are MGHDK and SYGVNS. CDR3 in amino acids: CASSEWATHQPQHF. CDR3 sequence (DNA): TGTGCCAGCAGTGAATGGGCCACACATCAGCCCCAGCATTTT.

This clone was seen a handful of times. This chain uses TRBV27 with TRBJ1-6; no clear D. CDR3 size: 16 residues. The germline V and J ends were trimmed by 6 bases and 0 bases, with 12 bases remaining between them. Germline-derived CDR1 and CDR2 are MNHEY and SMNVEV (reference sequence). The CDR3 bases are TGTGCCAGCAGGGAATCGCGGAGCTCCTATAATTCACCCCTCCACTTT. Residues: CASRESRSSYNSPLHF.

V is TRBV11-2 and J is TRBJ1-2; no reliable D call. CDR1 is SGHAT, CDR2 FQNNGV, per germline. The CDR3 spans 12 residues. The V end was cut by 6 bases, the J end by 6 bases, with 11 bases between. In DNA, the CDR3 is TGTGCCAGCAGATCGGACGGGGATGGCTACACCTTC. It specifies CASRSDGDGYTF.

The chain recombines TRBV27 with TRBJ1-3; tentatively, D is TRBD1 (6 bases). V was shortened by 3 bases and J by 4 bases, with 13 bases between the two germline ends. From germline, CDR1 is MNHEY and CDR2 SMNVEV (reference sequence). The CDR3 is made up of 15 amino acids. CDR3: CASSFNRVEGNTIYF. The CDR3 nucleotides read TGTGCCAGCAGTTTCAACAGGGTCGAGGGAAACACCATATATTTT.

The chain couples TRBV9 to TRBJ2-7, with D perhaps TRBD1 (6 bases). V lost 4 bases and J lost 2, with 19 bases in between. This CDR3 has 16 residues. Germline V CDR1 and CDR2: SGDLS, YYNGEE. The CDR3 here is CASSPGSSGATYEQYF. The CDR3, as DNA: TGTGCCAGCAGCCCAGGTAGCTCAGGGGCGACCTACGAGCAGTACTTC.

The chain has TRBV21-1 and TRBJ1-2; the table calls TRBD1, which could not be checked here. TRBV21-1 is labeled a pseudogene. The CDR3 has 13 residues. The CDR3 protein is CASSKQQNYGYTF. CDR3 DNA sequence: TGTGCCAGCAGCAAACAACAGAACTATGGCTACACCTTC.

This clone was detected only once. V is TRBV6-5 and J is TRBJ2-3; 7 bases are a match to TRBD1. Germline loops: CDR1 MNHEY, CDR2 SVGAGI. Unmatched junction bases numbered 7, after V lost 6 bases and J lost 7 bases. The CDR3 spans 13 residues. The CDR3 loop reads CASRTTGENTQYF. The CDR3, as DNA: TGTGCCAGCAGAACAACAGGGGAAAATACGCAGTATTTT.

The V and J genes are TRBV4-1 and TRBJ1-4; no definite D call. Looked up from germline, CDR1 is MGHRA and CDR2 is YSYEKL. Trimming shortened V by 1 base and J by 0 bases, and 6 bases separated the two germline ends. This CDR3 spans 15 amino acids. As DNA, the CDR3 is TGCGCCAGCAGCCAAGTAGTTCCAACTAATGAAAAACTGTTTTTT. This codes for CASSQVVPTNEKLFF.

The rearrangement joins TRBV9 to TRBJ2-1, with TRBD2 identical over 15 bases. The V gene end was trimmed by 4 bases and the J gene end by 7 bases; junction bases not matched to a gene: 15. The length of the CDR3 is 19 residues. Germline V gene lookup returns CDR1 SGDLS and CDR2 YYNGEE. The DNA of the CDR3 is TGTGCCAGCAGCACCCAGAGGGAGGCGGGACTAGCGGGAGGTAATGAGCAGTTCTTC. Protein: CASSTQREAGLAGGNEQFF.

The J gene is TRBJ1-4, the V gene TRBV5-4; 9 bases line up with TRBD1. V trimming: 3 bases; J trimming: 5 bases; junction bases outside the gene matches: 5. CDR3 length: 15 amino acids. Germline V lookup: CDR1 SGHNT, CDR2 YYREEE (reference sequence). The CDR3 DNA follows: TGTGCCAGCAGCTGGAGACAGGGGGGGAATGAAAAACTGTTTTTT. Its protein is CASSWRQGGNEKLFF.

This chain joins TRBV7-9 and TRBJ2-7; 9 bases fit TRBD2. This CDR3 is built from 16 residues. From germline, CDR1 is SEHNR and CDR2 FQNEAQ (reference sequence). The V segment lost 0 bases and the J segment 2 bases; nucleotides outside the gene matches: 5. Here the CDR3 reads CASSLARASGAYEQYF. CDR3 bases: TGTGCCAGCAGCTTAGCGAGGGCTAGCGGGGCCTACGAGCAGTACTTC.

The chain combines TRBV5-1 with TRBJ1-1, with D tentatively TRBD1 (6 bases). The CDR3 has 15 amino acids. V was trimmed by 4 bases and J by 5 bases, leaving 18 bases between them. Germline CDR1 reads SGHRS; CDR2 reads YFSETQ. Here the CDR3 DNA reads TGCGCCAGCAGCCCTGGATTACAGGGTGGGACTGAAGCTTTCTTT. It codes for CASSPGLQGGTEAFF.

This rearrangement joins TRBV19 to TRBJ1-2; 7 bases align to TRBD1. Per the germline V gene, CDR1 is LNHDA and CDR2 is SQIVND (reference sequence). The V segment lost 2 bases and the J segment 3 bases; nucleotides outside the gene matches: 0. This CDR3 is built from 13 residues. Written as DNA, the CDR3 is TGTGCCAGTAGTATACAGGGGGACTATGGCTACACCTTC. It is translated as CASSIQGDYGYTF. Based on the CDR3 plus reference TRBV19 and TRBJ1-2, the full variable domain is DGGITQSPKYLFRKEGQNVTLSCEQNLNHDAMYWYRQDPGQGLRLIYYSQIVNDFQKGDIAEGYSVSREKKESFPLTVTSAQKNPTAFYLCASSIQGDYGYTFGSGTRLTVV.

The V gene is TRBV28, the J gene TRBJ2-7; D may be TRBD2 (7 bases). The V and J ends lost 4 bases and 4 bases respectively, with 17 bases between them. Per the germline V gene, CDR1 is MDHEN and CDR2 is SYDVKM. The CDR3 covers 15 residues. CDR3 loop: CASSWWGRELYEQYF. In DNA form, the CDR3 reads TGTGCCAGCAGTTGGTGGGGGCGGGAGCTATACGAGCAGTACTTC.

The chain is built from TRBV11-2 and TRBJ2-7; 8 bases are a match to TRBD2. After removal of 2 bases from V and 3 bases from J, the junction contained 12 bases not matched to a gene. Germline V gene lookup returns CDR1 SGHAT and CDR2 FQNNGV. The CDR3 spans 17 residues. The CDR3 coding sequence is TGTGCCAGCAGCTTATCTAGGGATTGGACTAGCAACTACGAGCAGTACTTC. Translation: CASSLSRDWTSNYEQYF.